The clone carrying this TCR delta chain has just a few counts. Its antigen is as yet unknown. These data belong to a study of Vδ1+ human thymocytes. Regarding the study as a whole: Highly polyclonal TRG and TRD repertoires with Gaussian CDR3 length distributions appeared in thymus.

RNA was extracted from the cells and then reverse transcribed. Multiplex PCR used pooled V-gene forward primers and a constant-region reverse primer to amplify CDR3s. TCRdb reapplied CATT to the multiplex PCR reads. This sample has 23,000 or so delta-chain clones, with about 7% found just once. The CDR3 runs 14 residues. Between the trimmed V and J ends, which lost 3 bases and 0 bases, there was a span of 8 bases. From germline, CDR1 is TSWWSYY and CDR2 QGS. Specimen: Vdelta1+ gamma-delta thymocytes from the thymus. Subset given: FACS-sorted CD3+ TCRalphabeta- TCRVdelta1+ TCRVdelta2- thymocytes. V and J are TRDV1 and TRDJ1; D is undetermined. The receptor's source is a girl under three years old who had congenital heart surgery. The CDR3 coding sequence is TGTGCTCTTGGGGACGAATCCTACACCGATAAACTCATCTTT. Translating it yields CALGDESYTDKLIF.